These 14 T cell receptor beta chains originate from one sample sequenced in a study of identical twins. A single record per CDR3 protein comes from TCRdb applying MiXCR to the 5' RACE reads. Seen here are fewer than 900,000 distinct CDR3 sequences, 15% to 20% observed once, and the top ten hold around 12%. These data were likewise used in another study, on T cells expressing NK-cell markers.

Sequenced material: PBMCs. The receptors originated from a woman in her late teens or twenties in good health.

The chain employs TRBV7-2 and TRBJ2-1; 10 bases are shared with TRBD2. The CDR3 sequence is 15 residues long. CDR1 and CDR2 (germline): SGHTA, FQGNSA. V lost 4 bases and J lost 6; bases outside the gene matches: 6. DNA for the CDR3: TGTGCCAGCAGCTCTGCTTTAGCGGGAGGCAATGAGCAGTTCTTC. This sequence encodes CASSSALAGGNEQFF.

The chain couples TRBV6-1 to TRBJ2-3, with D unresolved. Trimming removed 7 bases from V and 8 bases from J, with 22 bases in between. From germline, CDR1 is MNHNS and CDR2 SASEGT. The CDR3 contains 15 residues. Here the CDR3 reads CASIRLPLGPSTQYF. The DNA for the CDR3 is TGTGCCAGCATCCGACTCCCCCTTGGCCCAAGTACGCAGTATTTT.

This clonotype occurred a few times. V is TRBV24-1 and J is TRBJ2-1; 8 nucleotides line up with TRBD2. This CDR3 is built from 15 residues. Germline lookup yields CDR1 KGHDR and CDR2 SFDVKD. Trimming at V came to 3 bases and at J to 4 bases, leaving 4 bases not matched to a gene. CDR3 DNA sequence: TGTGCCACCAGTGATCCGGCGGGAGGTTACAATGAGCAGTTCTTC. Amino acids: CATSDPAGGYNEQFF.

In this sample, this clonotype turned up a few times. V and J are TRBV6-6 and TRBJ2-1; the match to TRBD2 covers 7 bases. The CDR3 is 13 residues long. J lost 9 bases, V lost 7 bases, and 9 bases had no gene match. CDR1 and CDR2 from the germline V gene are MNHNY and SVGAGI (reference sequence). For the CDR3, the DNA is TGTGCCAGCAACCAGCGGGACGGCGGTGAGCAGTTCTTC. It is translated as CASNQRDGGEQFF.

This clonotype was counted ten times or more. This chain connects TRBV20-1 to TRBJ2-1; D remains ambiguous. Germline CDR1 DFQATT, CDR2 SNEGSKA (reference sequence). V lost 2 bases to trimming and J lost 4 bases, with 6 bases between them. This CDR3 has 12 amino acids. The CDR3 nucleotides are TGCAGTGCTAGACACCTATACAATGAGCAGTTCTTC. It is translated as CSARHLYNEQFF.

The chain employs TRBV10-3 and TRBJ2-1; D might be TRBD1 (6 bases). CDR1 ENHRY and CDR2 SYGVKD come from the germline V gene. The CDR3 length is 13 residues. The V and J ends lost 2 bases and 7 bases respectively, with 9 bases between them. CDR3 nucleotides: TGTGCCATCAGTGAGGGGGGCATTAATGAGCAGTTCTTC. This translates into CAISEGGINEQFF.

This clonotype has a handful of counts. The chain uses TRBV12-3 or TRBV12-4 and TRBJ1-1, with D possibly being TRBD1 (5 bases). The CDR3 is 15 residues long. Trimming left V 7 bases short and J 3 bases short, with 18 bases between. The CDR3 nucleotides are TGTGCCAGCAACTTGGGCATCCTGGGGGACACTGAAGCTTTCTTT. Translated: CASNLGILGDTEAFF.

V usage is TRBV7-2 and J usage is TRBJ2-3; D is undetermined. V was clipped by 2 bases and J by 5 bases, with 11 bases between them. CDR1 and CDR2 (germline): SGHTA, FQGNSA. This CDR3 region has 14 residues. CDR3 in amino acids: CASSLQLGGDTQYF. In DNA form, the CDR3 reads TGTGCCAGCAGCTTACAACTGGGTGGAGATACGCAGTATTTT.

This clonotype was observed a few times. The chain links TRBV20-1 to TRBJ2-1; D is unresolved. Germline loops: CDR1 DFQATT, CDR2 SNEGSKA (reference sequence). The germline V and J ends were trimmed by 6 bases and 5 bases, with 8 bases remaining between them. CDR3 length: 11 amino acids. The CDR3 DNA reads TGCAGTGCGGGCCGAAACAATGAGCAGTTCTTC. This encodes CSAGRNNEQFF.

This clonotype was counted a few times. The chain recombines TRBV20-1 with TRBJ2-5; 9 bases align to TRBD2. Looked up from germline, CDR1 is DFQATT and CDR2 is SNEGSKA (reference sequence). The CDR3 is 15 residues long. The V gene end was trimmed by 0 bases and the J gene end by 3 bases; junction bases not matched to a gene: 5. CDR3 region: CSARDRRLAEETQYF. In DNA, the CDR3 is TGCAGTGCTAGAGATCGTAGACTAGCGGAAGAGACCCAGTACTTC.

This rearrangement joins TRBV7-9 to TRBJ2-3, with 11 bases identical to TRBD2. Germline CDR1 reads SEHNR; CDR2 reads FQNEAQ (reference sequence). This CDR3 is 14 amino acids long. Trimming removed 8 bases from V and 4 bases from J; junction bases left unmatched: 5. The CDR3 bases are TGTGCCAGCCACACTAGCGGGAGTGCAGATACGCAGTATTTT. As protein: CASHTSGSADTQYF.

Many counts were recorded for this clonotype. The V gene is TRBV12-3 or TRBV12-4, the J gene TRBJ1-5; D may be TRBD1 (5 bases). V was trimmed by 5 bases and J by 0 bases, leaving 8 bases between them. CDR3 length: 14 residues. The CDR3 sequence: CASSRGDSNQPQHF. The CDR3, as DNA: TGTGCCAGCAGTCGGGGGGATAGCAATCAGCCCCAGCATTTT.

The CDR3 DNA reads TGTGCCAGCAGTATTCGGACAGGGTCCCTCACAGATACGCAGTATTTT. Encoded protein: CASSIRTGSLTDTQYF. The gene calls are TRBV27 and TRBJ2-3, with 8 nucleotides matching TRBD1. The trim removed 5 bases at V and 2 bases at J, leaving 9 bases unmatched. The germline CDR1 and CDR2 sequences are MNHEY and SMNVEV (reference sequence). The CDR3 is 16 amino acids.

This clonotype appeared a few times. The chain couples TRBV12-3 or TRBV12-4 to TRBJ2-7; tentatively, D is TRBD2 (6 bases). Trimming pared 5 bases from V and 2 bases from J, leaving 16 bases between. The CDR3 length is 15 residues. The CDR3 nucleotides read TGTGCCAGCAGTGAGCAATACGGGGGAACCTACGAGCAGTACTTC. It yields the protein CASSEQYGGTYEQYF.